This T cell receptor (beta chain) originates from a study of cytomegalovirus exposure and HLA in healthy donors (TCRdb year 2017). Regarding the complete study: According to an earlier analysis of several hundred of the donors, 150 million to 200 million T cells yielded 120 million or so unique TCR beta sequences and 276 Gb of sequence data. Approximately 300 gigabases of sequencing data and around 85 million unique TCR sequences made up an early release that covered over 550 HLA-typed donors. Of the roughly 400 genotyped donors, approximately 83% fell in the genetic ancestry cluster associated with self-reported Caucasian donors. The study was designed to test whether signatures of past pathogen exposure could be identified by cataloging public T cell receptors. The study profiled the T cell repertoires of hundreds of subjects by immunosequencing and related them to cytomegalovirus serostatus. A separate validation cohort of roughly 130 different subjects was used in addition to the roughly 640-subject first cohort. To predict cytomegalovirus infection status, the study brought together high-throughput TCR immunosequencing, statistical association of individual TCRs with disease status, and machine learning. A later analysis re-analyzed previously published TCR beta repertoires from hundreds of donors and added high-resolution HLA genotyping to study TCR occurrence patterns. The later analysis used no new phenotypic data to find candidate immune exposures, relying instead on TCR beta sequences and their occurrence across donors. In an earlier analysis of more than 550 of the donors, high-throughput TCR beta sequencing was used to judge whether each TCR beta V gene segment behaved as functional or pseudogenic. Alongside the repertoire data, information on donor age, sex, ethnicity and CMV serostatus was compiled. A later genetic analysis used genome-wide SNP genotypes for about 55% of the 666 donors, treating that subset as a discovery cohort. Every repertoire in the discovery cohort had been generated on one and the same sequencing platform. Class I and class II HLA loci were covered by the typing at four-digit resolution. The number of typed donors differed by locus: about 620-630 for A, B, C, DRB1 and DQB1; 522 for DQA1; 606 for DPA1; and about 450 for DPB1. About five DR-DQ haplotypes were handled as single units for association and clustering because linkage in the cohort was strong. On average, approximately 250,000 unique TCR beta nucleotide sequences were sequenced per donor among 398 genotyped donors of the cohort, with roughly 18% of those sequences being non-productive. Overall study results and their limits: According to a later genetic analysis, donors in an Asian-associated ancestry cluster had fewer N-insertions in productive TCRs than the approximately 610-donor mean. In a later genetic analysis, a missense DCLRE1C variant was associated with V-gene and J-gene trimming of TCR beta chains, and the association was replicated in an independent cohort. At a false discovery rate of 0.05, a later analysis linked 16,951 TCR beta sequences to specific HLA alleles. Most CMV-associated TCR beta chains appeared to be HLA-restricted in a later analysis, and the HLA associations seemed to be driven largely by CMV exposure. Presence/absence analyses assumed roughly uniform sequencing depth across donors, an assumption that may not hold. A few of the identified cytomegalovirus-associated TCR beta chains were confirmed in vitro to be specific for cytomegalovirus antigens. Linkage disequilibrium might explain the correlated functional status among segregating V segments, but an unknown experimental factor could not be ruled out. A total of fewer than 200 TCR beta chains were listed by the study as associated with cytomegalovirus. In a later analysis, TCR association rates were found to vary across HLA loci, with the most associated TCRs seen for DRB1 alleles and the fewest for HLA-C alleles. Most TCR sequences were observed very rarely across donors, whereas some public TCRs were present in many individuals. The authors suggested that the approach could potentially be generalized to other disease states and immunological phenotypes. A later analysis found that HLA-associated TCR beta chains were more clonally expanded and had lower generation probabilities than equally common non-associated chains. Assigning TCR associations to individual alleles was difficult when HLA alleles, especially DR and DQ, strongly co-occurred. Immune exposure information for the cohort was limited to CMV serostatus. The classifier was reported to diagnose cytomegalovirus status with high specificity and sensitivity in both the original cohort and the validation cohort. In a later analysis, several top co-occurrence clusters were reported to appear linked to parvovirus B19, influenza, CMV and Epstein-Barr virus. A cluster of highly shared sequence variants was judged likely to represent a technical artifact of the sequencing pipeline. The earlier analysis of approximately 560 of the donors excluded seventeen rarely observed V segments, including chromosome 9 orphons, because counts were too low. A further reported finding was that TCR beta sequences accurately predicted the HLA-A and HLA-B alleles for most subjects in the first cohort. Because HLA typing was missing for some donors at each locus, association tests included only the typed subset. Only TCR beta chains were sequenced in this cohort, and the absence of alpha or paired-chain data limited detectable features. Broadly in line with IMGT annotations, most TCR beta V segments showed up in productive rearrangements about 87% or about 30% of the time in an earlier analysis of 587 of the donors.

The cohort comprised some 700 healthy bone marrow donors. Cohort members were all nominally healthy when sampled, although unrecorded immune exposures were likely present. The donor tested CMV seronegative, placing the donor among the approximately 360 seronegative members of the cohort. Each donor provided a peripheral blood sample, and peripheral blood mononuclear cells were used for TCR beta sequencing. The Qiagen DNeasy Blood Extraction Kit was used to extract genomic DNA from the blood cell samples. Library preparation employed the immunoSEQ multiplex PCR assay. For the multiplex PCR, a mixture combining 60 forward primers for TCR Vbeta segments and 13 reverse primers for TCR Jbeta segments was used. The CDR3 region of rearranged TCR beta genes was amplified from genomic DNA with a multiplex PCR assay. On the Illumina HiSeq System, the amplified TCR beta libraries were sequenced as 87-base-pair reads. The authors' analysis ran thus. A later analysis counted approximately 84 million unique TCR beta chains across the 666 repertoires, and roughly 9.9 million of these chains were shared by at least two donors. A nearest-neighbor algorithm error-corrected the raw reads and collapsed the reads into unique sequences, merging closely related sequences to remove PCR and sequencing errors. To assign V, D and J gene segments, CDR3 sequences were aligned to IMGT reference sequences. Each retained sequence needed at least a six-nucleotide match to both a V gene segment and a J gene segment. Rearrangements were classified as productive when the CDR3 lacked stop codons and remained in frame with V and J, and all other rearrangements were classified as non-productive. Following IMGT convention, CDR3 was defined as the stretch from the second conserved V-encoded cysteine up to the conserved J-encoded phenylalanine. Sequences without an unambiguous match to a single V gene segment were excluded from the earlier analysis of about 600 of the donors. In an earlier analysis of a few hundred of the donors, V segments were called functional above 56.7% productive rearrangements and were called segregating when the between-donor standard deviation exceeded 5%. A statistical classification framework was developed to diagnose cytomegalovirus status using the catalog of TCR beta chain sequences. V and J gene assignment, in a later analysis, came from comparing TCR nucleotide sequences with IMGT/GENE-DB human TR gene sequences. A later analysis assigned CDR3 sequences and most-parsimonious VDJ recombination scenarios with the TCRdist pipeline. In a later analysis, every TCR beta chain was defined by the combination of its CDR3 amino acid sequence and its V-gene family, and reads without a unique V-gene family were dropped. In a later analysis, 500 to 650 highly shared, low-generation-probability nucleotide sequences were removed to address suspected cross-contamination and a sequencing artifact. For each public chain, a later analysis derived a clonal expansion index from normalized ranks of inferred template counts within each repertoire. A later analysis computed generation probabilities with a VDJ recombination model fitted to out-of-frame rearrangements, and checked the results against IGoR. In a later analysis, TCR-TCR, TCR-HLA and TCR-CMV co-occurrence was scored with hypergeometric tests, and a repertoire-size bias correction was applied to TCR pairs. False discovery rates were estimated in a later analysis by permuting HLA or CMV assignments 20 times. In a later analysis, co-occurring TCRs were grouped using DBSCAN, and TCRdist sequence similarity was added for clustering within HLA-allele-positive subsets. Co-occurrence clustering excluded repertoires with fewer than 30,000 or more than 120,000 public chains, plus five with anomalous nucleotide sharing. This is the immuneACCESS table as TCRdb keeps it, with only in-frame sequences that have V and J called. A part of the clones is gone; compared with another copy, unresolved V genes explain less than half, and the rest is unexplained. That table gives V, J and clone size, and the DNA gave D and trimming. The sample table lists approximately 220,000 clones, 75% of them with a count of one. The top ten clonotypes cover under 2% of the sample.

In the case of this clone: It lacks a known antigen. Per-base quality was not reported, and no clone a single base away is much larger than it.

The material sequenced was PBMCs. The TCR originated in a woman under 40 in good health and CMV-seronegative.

The nucleotide sequence is TGTGCCAGCAGTCCCAGCGGGAGCCCCCCCCCGGAGCAGTTCTTC. It codes for CASSPSGSPPPEQFF. The rearrangement joined TRBV6-5 to TRBJ2-1, and 8 bases in between align with TRBD2. V ends up 5 bases short and J 10 bases short, with an unmatched junction base count of 13. Taken from the germline V gene, the CDR1 and CDR2 loops are MNHEY and SVGAGI. From the cysteine through the phenylalanine, the CDR3 covers 15 amino acids. This entry keeps only the CDR3 DNA: 45 bases, framed from base 1.